Listed here are 28 T cell receptor beta chains from one sample, sequenced in a study of identical twins. TCRdb re-called the 5' RACE reads with MiXCR, one entry per CDR3 protein. The sample yields under 400,000 distinct CDR3 sequences, about 9% seen once. The specimen sequenced was naive T cells sorted from blood. The source of these receptors is a woman in her forties or fifties in good health.

This clonotype was detected ten times or more. The chain is built from TRBV12-3 or TRBV12-4 and TRBJ2-5; D call uncertain. Trimming took 2 bases from V and 2 from J, leaving 9 bases between them. This CDR3 comprises 14 residues. The CDR3: CASSLTLEQETQYF. The CDR3 nucleotides read TGTGCCAGCAGTTTAACTTTAGAGCAAGAGACCCAGTACTTC.

This rearrangement joins TRBV11-2 to TRBJ2-3; D gene uncertain. Trimming left V 3 bases short and J 2 bases short, with 15 bases between. The CDR3 is 16 residues long. The germline V gene encodes CDR1 SGHAT and CDR2 FQNNGV. DNA for the CDR3: TGTGCCAGCAGCTTCAGACCACCAACCTACACAGATACGCAGTATTTT. This translates into CASSFRPPTYTDTQYF.

V usage is TRBV7-2 and J usage is TRBJ2-1; D unresolved. V shed 8 bases and J shed 0 bases, with 11 bases lying between them. The CDR3 runs to 14 residues. The germline CDR1 and CDR2 sequences are SGHTA and FQGNSA. The CDR3 protein is CASLKRRSYNEQFF. CDR3 sequence (DNA): TGTGCCAGCTTAAAGAGACGCTCCTACAATGAGCAGTTCTTC.

The J gene is TRBJ1-1, the V gene TRBV11-3; maybe TRBD1 (6 bases). Germline V gene data show CDR1 as SGHNT and CDR2 as YENEEA. This CDR3 contains 15 residues. Trimming took off 5 bases at V and 1 base at J, with 14 bases between the two ends. CDR3 bases: TGTGCCAGCAGCGAACCCACAGGGACGAACACTGAAGCTTTCTTT. Translating it yields CASSEPTGTNTEAFF.

This clonotype was detected a few times. The chain links TRBV5-1 to TRBJ2-2; TRBD2 is a possible D gene (6 bases). The CDR3 consists of 20 residues. The V gene lost 1 base and the J gene lost 6 bases, with 28 bases spanning the gap. Germline V gene data show CDR1 as SGHRS and CDR2 as YFSETQ. CDR3 sequence reads: CASSLRAATGTSPKAGELFF. The CDR3 DNA reads TGCGCCAGCAGCTTGCGTGCAGCCACCGGGACTTCGCCCAAGGCCGGGGAGCTGTTTTTT.

CDR3 in amino acids: CASISGRDGYSNQPQHF. The CDR3 bases are TGTGCCAGCATTTCCGGAAGGGACGGGTATAGCAATCAGCCCCAGCATTTT. The chain employs TRBV12-3 or TRBV12-4 and TRBJ1-5, with D possibly matching TRBD1 (5 bases). Trimming pared 7 bases from V and 0 bases from J, leaving 19 bases between. This CDR3 is built from 17 residues.

Many counts were recorded for this clonotype. The chain employs TRBV5-1 and TRBJ2-3; D gene unclear. CDR1 is SGHRS and CDR2 is YFSETQ in the germline V gene. Trimming pared 0 bases from V and 2 bases from J, leaving 10 bases between. The CDR3 totals 15 residues. The CDR3 reads CASSLGWTPTDTQYF. The CDR3 coding sequence is TGCGCCAGCAGCTTGGGATGGACGCCCACAGATACGCAGTATTTT.

This clonotype has a count of ten or more. The chain recombines TRBV5-1 with TRBJ2-3; D is uncertain. The CDR3 is made up of 13 amino acids. Germline CDR1 reads SGHRS; CDR2 reads YFSETQ. Trimming took 0 bases from V and 7 from J, leaving 9 bases between them. For the CDR3, the DNA is TGCGCCAGCAGCTTGGGGGCAGACAATACGCAGTATTTT. This codes for CASSLGADNTQYF.

This clonotype occurred a few times. V is TRBV15 and J is TRBJ2-2; D possibly corresponds to TRBD1 (5 bases). V was cut by 1 base and J by 6 bases, with 15 bases left in between. The CDR3 sequence is 16 residues long. The V gene's germline CDR1 is LNHNV and CDR2 YYDKDF (reference sequence). The CDR3 here is CATSRVDRSASGELFF. The CDR3 region has the DNA TGTGCCACCAGCAGAGTTGACAGATCCGCCTCCGGGGAGCTGTTTTTT.

This chain connects TRBV4-2 to TRBJ2-3, with 14 bases identical to TRBD2. The V and J ends lost 0 bases and 6 bases, in that order; junction bases with no gene match: 11. CDR3 length equals 19 residues. Germline V gene lookup returns CDR1 LGHNA and CDR2 YNFKEQ. CDR3 sequence (DNA): TGTGCCAGCAGCCAAGAAGGGACTAGCGGGAGTAAAACGTCGGATACGCAGTATTTT. Translated: CASSQEGTSGSKTSDTQYF.

This clonotype was seen a few times. The chain joins TRBV7-9 to TRBJ2-1; TRBD2 is a possible D gene (6 bases). In germline, CDR1 is SEHNR, CDR2 FQNEAQ (reference sequence). Trimming took 0 bases from V and 5 from J, leaving 17 bases between them. The CDR3 runs to 17 residues. CDR3 sequence: CASSLAHPTGEDNEQFF. Written as DNA, the CDR3 is TGTGCCAGCAGCTTAGCGCATCCCACGGGAGAAGACAATGAGCAGTTCTTC.

This rearrangement joins TRBV21-1 to TRBJ2-1. TRBV21-1 is marked as a pseudogene. The CDR3 is 14 amino acids. The CDR3 nucleotides are TGTGCCAGCAGCGAACGGATCTCTTCGCCTGAGCAGTTCTTC. This translates into CASSERISSPEQFF.

This clonotype appeared a few times. The chain is built from TRBV11-2 and TRBJ2-1, with TRBD2 matching 8 bases. V gave up 1 base and J gave up 2 bases; unmatched junction bases: 4. Per the germline V gene, CDR1 is SGHAT and CDR2 is FQNNGV. This CDR3 spans 16 amino acids. CDR3 sequence (DNA): TGTGCCAGCAGCTTAGTTCCTAGCGGGCCCTACAATGAGCAGTTCTTC. This gives the protein CASSLVPSGPYNEQFF.

J is TRBJ2-5 and V is TRBV25-1; 9 bases match TRBD1. The CDR3 sequence is 16 residues long. Trimming removed 10 bases from V and 5 bases from J; junction bases left unmatched: 17. Germline-derived CDR1 and CDR2 are MGHDK and SYGVNS. CDR3 DNA: TGTGCCACCTCACCGGGACAGGGCCTACAAGCGGAGACCCAGTACTTC. Translating gives CATSPGQGLQAETQYF.

This chain connects TRBV27 to TRBJ2-4; D not resolved. Germline CDR1 reads MNHEY; CDR2 reads SMNVEV (reference sequence). Trimming removed 4 bases from V and 7 bases from J, with 14 bases in between. The CDR3 has 14 amino acids. This CDR3 is CASSSESPRNIQYF. The CDR3 DNA is TGTGCCAGCAGTTCGGAGTCCCCACGGAACATTCAGTACTTC.

V gene TRBV5-1 combines with J gene TRBJ2-5, with D uncertain. The CDR3 runs 14 residues. V gave up 4 bases and J gave up 5 bases, with 15 bases separating them. The germline V gene has CDR1 SGHRS and CDR2 YFSETQ. DNA for the CDR3: TGCGCCAGCAGCATGACCCATAGGTGGGAGACCCAGTACTTC. Translation: CASSMTHRWETQYF.

This clonotype was seen a few times. The chain joins TRBV12-3 or TRBV12-4 to TRBJ1-1; D gene uncertain. The CDR3 runs to 12 residues. The V end was cut by 3 bases, the J end by 4 bases, with 6 bases between. As DNA, the CDR3 is TGTGCCAGCAGTTTTTCATTCACTGAAGCTTTCTTT. This sequence encodes CASSFSFTEAFF.

In this sample, this clonotype turned up once. This sequence joins TRBV7-6 and TRBJ2-1; D is possibly TRBD1 (6 bases). Germline assignment: CDR1 SGHVS and CDR2 FNYEAQ. CDR3 size: 12 residues. V shed 5 bases and J shed 9 bases, with 11 bases lying between them. The CDR3 loop is CASSGRGREQFF. The CDR3 DNA follows: TGTGCCAGCAGCGGCAGGGGTCGTGAGCAGTTCTTC.

The chain recombines TRBV6-1 with TRBJ2-7, with D perhaps being TRBD1 or TRBD2 (5 bases each). The V and J ends lost 6 bases and 6 bases respectively, with 18 bases between them. The CDR3 length is 14 residues. Germline V gene data show CDR1 as MNHNS and CDR2 as SASEGT. The DNA of the CDR3 is TGTGCCAGCAGGGGGACGGTTTCGGGTAGCGAGCAGTACGTC. It codes for CASRGTVSGSEQYV.

This chain links TRBV12-3 or TRBV12-4 with TRBJ2-6; TRBD1 is a possible D gene (6 bases). This CDR3 comprises 18 residues. V was trimmed by 3 bases and J by 0 bases, leaving 15 bases between them. The CDR3 spells CASSFSRQGISGANVLTF. DNA of the CDR3: TGTGCCAGCAGTTTTTCTCGCCAGGGGATCTCTGGGGCCAACGTCCTGACTTTC.

This clonotype was counted at least ten times. V usage is TRBV10-3 and J usage is TRBJ2-5; D may be TRBD2 (5 bases). CDR3 length: 12 amino acids. The ends were cut back, 3 bases at V and 4 bases at J, with 6 bases in the middle. CDR1 and CDR2 from the germline V gene are ENHRY and SYGVKD. In DNA form, the CDR3 reads TGTGCCATCAGTGAAGAGGGAGAGACCCAGTACTTC. This sequence encodes CAISEEGETQYF.

As regards this clonotype: The junction departs from germline at one end; a sequencing error may be responsible. The V gene is TRBV7-7, the J gene TRBJ2-1, with TRBD1 matching over 8 bases. Looked up from germline, CDR1 is SSHAT and CDR2 is FNYEAQ (reference sequence). The length of the CDR3 is 14 residues. The CDR3 sequence: CASSLDRGNNEQFF. The CDR3 DNA sequence: TGTGCTAGCAGCTTAGACAGGGGCAACAATGAGCAGTTCTTC. The full variable domain, with the rest looked up from reference TRBV7-7 and TRBJ2-1, is GAGVSQSPRYKVTKRGQDVTLRCDPISSHATLYWYQQALGQGPEFLTYFNYEAQPDKSGLPSDRFSAERPEGSISTLTIQRTEQRDSAMYRCASSLDRGNNEQFFGPGTRLTVL.

This clonotype was observed many times. The rearrangement joins TRBV12-3 or TRBV12-4 to TRBJ2-1; no firm D call. This CDR3 has 12 residues. The germline V and J ends were trimmed by 5 bases and 5 bases, with 7 bases remaining between them. CDR3 amino acids: CASSLLHNEQFF. The CDR3 nucleotides read TGTGCCAGCAGTCTCCTACACAATGAGCAGTTCTTC.

The sample holds a few counts of this clonotype. This rearrangement joins TRBV6-5 to TRBJ2-1; D is possibly TRBD1 (6 bases). V gave up 6 bases and J gave up 6 bases, with 15 bases separating them. The CDR3 has 14 residues. Per germline, CDR1 MNHEY and CDR2 SVGAGI. The chain's CDR3 is CASSPSTGSNEQFF. CDR3 DNA sequence: TGTGCCAGCAGCCCTTCTACAGGGTCCAATGAGCAGTTCTTC.

This clonotype has ten or more counts. V gene TRBV29-1 combines with J gene TRBJ2-1; D remains unclear. The CDR3 extends over 15 amino acids. The germline V gene has CDR1 SQVTM and CDR2 ANQGSEA. The V gene lost 5 bases and the J gene lost 6 bases, with 20 bases spanning the gap. The CDR3 is CSVNTRWPDGNEQFF. The DNA for the CDR3 is TGCAGCGTTAACACCCGGTGGCCCGACGGCAATGAGCAGTTCTTC.

In its sample, this clonotype was seen a few times. The V and J genes are TRBV29-1 and TRBJ2-5; tentatively, D is TRBD1 (6 bases). The CDR3 sequence is 14 residues long. CDR1 and CDR2 from the germline V gene are SQVTM and ANQGSEA. V was pared by 4 bases and J by 7 bases, with 19 bases between. CDR3 DNA: TGCAGCGTTGGGCCCGGGACACCGAAGGGGACCCAGTACTTC. It translates to CSVGPGTPKGTQYF.

The V and J genes are TRBV7-8 and TRBJ2-1; 10 bases line up with TRBD1. Losses at the gene ends were 4 bases for V and 2 bases for J; bases not matched to a gene: 5. The CDR3 is made up of 16 amino acids. Per the germline V gene, CDR1 is SGHVS and CDR2 is FQNEAQ. The CDR3 loop reads CASSSSGTGAYNEQFF. For the CDR3, the DNA is TGTGCCAGCAGCTCATCCGGGACAGGGGCCTACAATGAGCAGTTCTTC.

Regarding this clonotype: A read error may explain this, as a much larger clone is one base away. The genes are TRBV10-3 and TRBJ1-1; 7 bases match TRBD1. Germline assignment: CDR1 ENHRY and CDR2 SYGVKD. The CDR3 runs 14 residues. The CDR3 nucleotides read TGTGCCATCAGTATGGGACAGAAGAACCCTGAAGCTTTCTTT. Translating it yields CAISMGQKNPEAFF.